Following are 14 T cell receptor beta chains from one sample sequenced in a study of read filtering for tumor transcriptome and immune sequencing. Molecular barcoded adaptors covering alpha/delta and beta/gamma chains were used on around 400 ng RNA. TCRdb analysed the reads with MiXCR anew, one entry per CDR3 protein. The sample contains 50,000 or so distinct CDR3 sequences, around 12% of which appear only once. What was sequenced was a population of CD138-negative cells sorted from bone marrow. The source of these receptors is a donor aged 40 or older with multiple myeloma.

This clonotype was seen at least ten times. The chain combines TRBV7-6 with TRBJ1-1, with a weak D call TRBD1 (6 bases). The CDR3 length is 16 residues. V lost 5 bases and J 1 base, leaving 17 bases between the germline ends. Germline loops: CDR1 SGHVS, CDR2 FNYEAQ. CDR3 in amino acids: CASSQGSLTGNTEAFF. The DNA of the CDR3 is TGTGCCAGCAGCCAGGGGTCTTTAACGGGGAACACTGAAGCTTTCTTT.

In its sample, this clonotype was seen many times. The chain is built from TRBV5-5 and TRBJ2-1; 8 bases match TRBD2. V dropped 0 bases and J dropped 4; count of bases not matched to a gene: 12. CDR3 length: 18 amino acids. Germline V gene data show CDR1 as SGHKS and CDR2 as YYEKEE (reference sequence). For the CDR3, the DNA is TGTGCCAGCAGCTTGGGAGGCAGCGGGAGTGGGAGATACAATGAGCAGTTCTTC. This codes for CASSLGGSGSGRYNEQFF.

Ten or more counts support this clonotype. V gene TRBV12-3 or TRBV12-4 combines with J gene TRBJ2-7, with 8 bases that match TRBD1. V was clipped by 5 bases and J by 7 bases; unmatched bases: 4. There are 12 residues in the CDR3. CDR3 bases: TGTGCCAGCAGTAGACAGGGGTGGGAGCAGTACTTC. Encoded protein: CASSRQGWEQYF.

This clonotype was counted many times. The V gene is TRBV20-1, the J gene TRBJ2-7, with a tentative D call TRBD2 (6 bases). V gave up 0 bases and J gave up 5 bases, with 14 bases separating them. The germline CDR1 and CDR2 sequences are DFQATT and SNEGSKA (reference sequence). The CDR3 extends over 14 amino acids. CDR3 sequence reads: CSARDLGGTHEQYF. CDR3 sequence (DNA): TGCAGTGCTAGAGATCTTGGGGGGACCCACGAGCAGTACTTC.

This clonotype was seen repeatedly, ten times or more. In nucleotides, the CDR3 is TGCAGCGCCTACGGGGGACTAGCGGGAGATGAGGAGACCCAGTACTTC. It encodes CSAYGGLAGDEETQYF. The V gene is TRBV29-1, the J gene TRBJ2-5; 14 bases are a match to TRBD2. J gave up 5 bases and V 7 bases, and 12 bases lay outside the gene matches. Looked up from germline, CDR1 is SQVTM and CDR2 is ANQGSEA. CDR3 length equals 16 residues.

This clonotype was detected ten times or more. The CDR3 protein is CSGRPGSSTDTQYF. CDR3 bases: TGCAGCGGCAGGCCGGGGAGTAGCACAGATACGCAGTATTTT. V and J are TRBV29-1 and TRBJ2-3; the D gene is possibly TRBD2 (5 bases). The germline CDR1 and CDR2 sequences are SQVTM and ANQGSEA. The CDR3 totals 14 residues. V lost 7 bases to trimming and J lost 0 bases, with 14 bases between them.

This clonotype has at least ten counts. The chain recombines TRBV5-1 with TRBJ1-5; 8 bases align to TRBD1. Germline-derived CDR1 and CDR2 are SGHRS and YFSETQ. Trimming took 3 bases from V and 3 from J; bases not matched to a gene: 5. The CDR3 is 15 amino acids. CDR3 in DNA: TGCGCCAGCAGCTCTGGACAGGGCGCCAATCAGCCCCAGCATTTT. Translated, it gives CASSSGQGANQPQHF.

This clonotype was seen repeatedly, ten times or more. The chain is built from TRBV6-1 and TRBJ2-2; a possible D gene is TRBD2 (6 bases). This CDR3 contains 14 residues. Between the trimmed V and J ends, which lost 7 bases and 4 bases, there was a span of 13 bases. Per germline, CDR1 MNHNS and CDR2 SASEGT. The CDR3 reads CASIWRVRTGELFF. The CDR3 DNA follows: TGTGCCAGCATTTGGAGGGTCCGCACCGGGGAGCTGTTTTTT.

This clonotype was seen many times. This chain links TRBV5-1 with TRBJ2-2; 8 nucleotides line up with TRBD1. Trimming cost V 7 bases and J 0 bases; bases outside gene matches: 8. The CDR3 totals 16 residues. Germline loops: CDR1 SGHRS, CDR2 YFSETQ. CDR3 protein: CASRPAGQANTGELFF. As DNA, the CDR3 is TGCGCCAGCCGACCCGCGGGACAGGCGAACACCGGGGAGCTGTTTTTT.

V gene TRBV6-5 combines with J gene TRBJ2-3; D not certain. CDR3 length: 13 amino acids. V lost 2 bases to trimming and J lost 6 bases, with 9 bases between them. CDR1 and CDR2 (germline): MNHEY, SVGAGI. This CDR3 is CASSYPTVDTQYF. CDR3 DNA: TGTGCCAGCAGTTACCCAACTGTGGATACGCAGTATTTT.

This clonotype occurred many times. The chain joins TRBV7-2 to TRBJ2-5; TRBD1 aligns across 10 bases. J lost 9 bases, V lost 4 bases, and 5 bases had no gene match. There are 13 residues in the CDR3. The germline V gene has CDR1 SGHTA and CDR2 FQGNSA. The CDR3 coding sequence is TGTGCCAGCAGCTCGGGACAGGGGTCTCCCCAGTACTTC. It is translated as CASSSGQGSPQYF.

On this clonotype itself: This could be a read error, since a much larger clone is one nucleotide away. V is TRBV7-3 and J is TRBJ1-1, with TRBD1 matching 10 bases. CDR3 size: 15 residues. Germline CDR1 is SGHTA and CDR2 is FQGTGA. CDR3 in amino acids: CASSLGQGFGTDAFF. In nucleotides, the CDR3 is TGTGCCAGCAGCTTGGGACAGGGGTTCGGCACTGACGCTTTCTTT.

This clonotype has ten or more counts. The chain joins TRBV29-1 to TRBJ2-1; D possibly corresponds to TRBD1 (5 bases). Trimming removed 2 bases at V and 7 bases at J, with 15 bases between. The CDR3 is 14 amino acids. Germline CDR1 and CDR2: SQVTM and ANQGSEA. DNA for the CDR3: TGCAGCGTTGAAAGTAGGGGCTTAATAAATGAGCAGTTCTTC. It translates to CSVESRGLINEQFF.

This clonotype was counted at least ten times. This chain links TRBV7-8 with TRBJ2-1; a possible D gene is TRBD2 (5 bases). The CDR3 sequence is 13 residues long. Germline V CDR1 and CDR2: SGHVS, FQNEAQ. Trimming stripped 10 bases from V and 2 bases from J, with 12 bases between. This CDR3 reads CATRFGTYNEQFF. Written as DNA, the CDR3 is TGTGCCACCAGGTTCGGGACCTACAATGAGCAGTTCTTC. The entire variable domain, with the rest obtained from reference TRBV7-8 and TRBJ2-1, is as follows: GAGVSQSPRYKVAKRGQDVALRCDPISGHVSLFWYQQALGQGPEFLTYFQNEAQLDKSGLPSDRFFAERPEGSVSTLKIQRTQQEDSAVYLCATRFGTYNEQFFGPGTRLTVL.